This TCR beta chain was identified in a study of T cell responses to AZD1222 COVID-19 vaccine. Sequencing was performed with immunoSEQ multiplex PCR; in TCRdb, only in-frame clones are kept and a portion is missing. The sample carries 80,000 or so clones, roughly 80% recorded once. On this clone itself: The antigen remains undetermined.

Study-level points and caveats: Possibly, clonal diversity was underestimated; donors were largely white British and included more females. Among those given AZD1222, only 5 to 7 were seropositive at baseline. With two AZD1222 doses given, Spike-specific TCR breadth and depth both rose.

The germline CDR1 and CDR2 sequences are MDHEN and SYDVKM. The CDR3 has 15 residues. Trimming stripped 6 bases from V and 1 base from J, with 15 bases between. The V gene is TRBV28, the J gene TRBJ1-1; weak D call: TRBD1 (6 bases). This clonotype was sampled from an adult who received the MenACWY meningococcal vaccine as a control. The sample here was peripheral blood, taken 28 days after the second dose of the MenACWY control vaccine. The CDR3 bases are TGTGCCAGCAGCCCTCAGACAGGCTCGAACACTGAAGCTTTCTTT. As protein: CASSPQTGSNTEAFF.